The rows below give T cell receptor beta chains drawn from one sample of a study of cytomegalovirus exposure and HLA in healthy donors. Profiled with immunoSEQ multiplex PCR; TCRdb holds only in-frame clones, not every one. The table includes about 160,000 clones, roughly 80% detected once. The source material was PBMCs. These receptors were collected from a young man in good health and CMV-seronegative. The conserved cysteine and the conserved F or W are not part of the CDR3 here.

V gene	J gene	CDR3 protein
TRBV6-6	TRBJ1-5	ASSPNGGVRRHPQH
TRBV10-3	TRBJ1-6	ATEDGSGSPLH
TRBV29-1	TRBJ1-4	SGRTENEKLF
TRBV5-6	TRBJ1-2	ASSLGTGSGDYGYT
TRBV28	TRBJ1-2	ASSSRDSLQSVYGYT
TRBV28	TRBJ2-5	ASSLSGRPGGAQY
TRBV2	TRBJ2-7	ASRGAGSGSPSVYEQY
TRBV28	TRBJ1-4	ASSSLRQGYEKLF
TRBV28	TRBJ1-2	ASSRRGQDGYT
TRBV11-1	TRBJ1-1	ASSFQGDNTEAF
TRBV5-6	TRBJ2-1	ASSLASGNEQF
TRBV19	TRBJ1-5	ASSGRGGNQPQH
TRBV29-1	TRBJ2-1	SVDQGGRAF
TRBV11-3	TRBJ2-5	ASSSGKTGGFLETQY
TRBV15	TRBJ2-4	ATSPGLGGNIQY
TRBV7-2	TRBJ2-5	ASRATGGRETQY
TRBV4-1	TRBJ1-6	ASSQDPGEESPLH
TRBV11-2	TRBJ2-5	ASSFPDRFWETQY
TRBV28	TRBJ2-7	ASRQPGSLGEQY
TRBV28	TRBJ1-1	ASSLEGAVTEAF
TRBV7-2	TRBJ1-6	ASSSWTGGNSPLH
TRBV28	TRBJ2-5	ASSSRFGEQY
TRBV4-1	TRBJ2-5	ASSWTAPGETQY
TRBV6-1	NA	ASRESMISYEQY
TRBV5-1	TRBJ2-7	ATSNPTGDEQY
TRBV6-6	TRBJ2-7	ASSYGQGRYEQY
TRBV2	TRBJ1-1	ASRRQPEAF
TRBV7-9	TRBJ2-3	ASSLVSGSTDTQY
TRBV28	TRBJ2-1	ASTPGQMLGNEQF
TRBV7-9	TRBJ2-7	ASSFDKSSYEQY
TRBV10-3	TRBJ2-7	AISLQGSEDEQY
TRBV2	TRBJ2-2	ASSRDSFPGELF
TRBV19	TRBJ1-4	ASSRAGGAEKLF
TRBV6-4	TRBJ1-6	ASSRDKNSPLH
TRBV7-2	TRBJ1-5	ASSSAWTRGQPQH
TRBV7-9	TRBJ2-7	ASSSRYPAGEVDEQY
TRBV29-1	TRBJ2-7	SVSRQGPSYEQY
TRBV4-1	TRBJ2-5	ASSQVGQYQETQY
TRBV2	TRBJ1-2	ASALQGLYGYT
TRBV5-6	TRBJ1-5	ASSRQGGNQPQH
TRBV4-3	TRBJ2-3	ASSQERGPRLGVEDTQY
TRBV5-1	TRBJ1-2	ASSLGGVANYGYT
TRBV2	TRBJ2-3	ASSEALAADTQY
TRBV7-5	TRBJ1-1	ARSLWLGATEAF
TRBV29-1	TRBJ1-2	SASTGWDYGYT
TRBV6-5	TRBJ1-2	ASSSPPTGAGYT
TRBV29-1	TRBJ1-1	SVAGSGNTEAF
TRBV4-3	TRBJ1-1	ASSQDPRAGATEAF
TRBV5-1	TRBJ2-5	ASSQTSGTETQY
TRBV5-1	TRBJ2-3	ASSFRGELAGESGTDTQY